This T cell receptor (beta chain) was captured by sequencing in a study of blood T cell repertoires in COVID-19. Study overall: The United States, Italy and Spain supplied acute and convalescent COVID-19 samples. Sample material is recorded as cDNA or gDNA derived from T cells, B-cell-depleted T cells, or PBMCs.

The authors' processing: For nucleated cells, counts were estimated from reference gene primer amplification. TCRdb's table, derived via immunoSEQ multiplex PCR, lists solely in-frame clones and lacks some. Clonal size and the V and J genes are those of that table, whereas D and trimming came from the DNA. The table records around 300,000 clones, around 82% of them present only once. This CDR3 is built from 14 residues. CDR1 and CDR2 (germline): MGHRA, YSYEKL. Trimming cost V 4 bases and J 0 bases, with 6 bases left between them. V gene TRBV4-1 combines with J gene TRBJ1-4; D unclear. Source material: peripheral blood. This clonotype was sampled from a man aged 25 to 40 with active or convalescent COVID-19. CDR3 protein: CASSPPATNEKLFF. The CDR3 DNA follows: TGCGCCAGCAGCCCCCCTGCAACTAATGAAAAACTGTTTTTT.